This T cell receptor beta chain was found in a study of immune characteristics of hereditary and idiopathic chronic pancreatitis. For the study in its entirety: Local pancreatic immune cells and TCRbeta repertoires were profiled in hereditary and idiopathic chronic pancreatitis and were compared with control organ donor pancreases. TCRbeta sequencing included a few control pancreases, under 10 pancreases with hereditary chronic pancreatitis and about six pancreases with idiopathic chronic pancreatitis. Minimal in vitro experimental manipulation of pancreas-infiltrating T cells was the reason the gDNA-based approach was selected. The study at large found these results: Among 13 chronic pancreatitis patients, a positive correlation was found between numbers of productive TCR rearrangements and disease severity scores. Both chronic pancreatitis groups showed significantly increased TCRbeta repertoire diversity and reduced clonality versus controls. The study did not include chronic pancreatitis caused by alcohol use. Because patient tissue could only be obtained at the time of TPIAT, differences in disease duration may have influenced the immune findings. Differences in Vbeta-Jbeta gene family usage, including TRBV10, TRBV19, TRBV23 and TRBV5, were found between hereditary and idiopathic chronic pancreatitis.

Patients undergoing total pancreatectomy with islet autotransplantation (TPIAT) were the source of the chronic pancreatitis pancreas tissue. The chronic pancreatitis patients who were included had no known history of diabetes. Genomic DNA was extracted directly from bulk pancreas tissue, without T cell sorting, for TCRbeta sequencing. Pancreas tissues were collected consecutively from patients and organ donors at two US centers. Library preparation used the immunoSEQ multiplex PCR assay. From pancreatic genomic DNA, the TCRbeta CDR3 region along with adjacent sequences was amplified and then sequenced. The study's own analysis went as follows. Repertoire diversity was measured as a mean normalized Shannon-Wiener index, alongside productive clonality and productive rearrangement counts. Control and chronic pancreatitis repertoire metrics were compared with the nonparametric Mann-Whitney U test. Shared clonotypes were defined as CDR3beta sequences with identical amino acid composition and length across subjects. The immuneACCESS repertoire file appears here via TCRdb, limited to in-frame rearrangements. These files lack a portion of the clones; in checked studies, under half of the deficit traces to unresolved V genes, and the cause of the others is not known. V and J calls and clone size are as listed in that table; D and trimming were resolved from the DNA. The sample table records 13,000 to 15,000 clones; 70% to 75% of these occur just once. 14% of the sample lies in the top ten.

Details on this clone: Its antigen has not been determined. The record has no base qualities; no much larger clone is one base away.

The germline V gene sets CDR1 to MDHEN and CDR2 to SYDVKM. The CDR3 has 15 amino acids, counting the end cysteine and phenylalanine. CDR3 DNA only is kept here, 45 bases in frame from base 1. A distance of 18 bases separates the germline ends of V and J, which lose 8 bases and 4 bases respectively. The material sequenced was pancreas tissue with hereditary chronic pancreatitis. The TCR was taken from a human donor with chronic pancreatitis. The rearrangement combines TRBV28 with TRBJ2-1; perhaps TRBD2 is the D gene, with 7 bases matching. The CDR3 region reads CASGDEGGPYNEQFF. The DNA sequence is as follows: TGTGCCAGCGGGGATGAGGGGGGGCCTTACAATGAGCAGTTCTTC.